Listed below are T cell receptor beta chains from one sample, sequenced in a study of CD8 T cells in ankylosing spondylitis. TCRdb processed the 5' RACE reads anew with MiXCR; each CDR3 protein has one entry. This sample has some 200,000 distinct CDR3 sequences, with around 25% found just once. The source material was blood, either unsorted or a sorted T cell fraction (not recorded which). Every receptor here comes from a male donor with ankylosing spondylitis or in good health (not recorded which). Each CDR3 is given with its conserved first and last residue. A D gene is named only where the DNA matches it firmly. Clone size is given for some rows only: seen once, a few or many times, or a class if the clone is expanded.

v_gene	d_gene	j_gene	abundance	CDR3nt	CDR3aa
TRBV7-9	NA	TRBJ2-7	NA	TGTGCCAGCAGCTTAGCGCTTATAGGCGAGCAGTACTTC	CASSLALIGEQYF
TRBV20-1	TRBD2	TRBJ2-2	many	TGCAGTGCCTTAGCGGGAGACCTCACCGGGGAGCTGTTTTTT	CSALAGDLTGELFF
TRBV29-1	TRBD2	TRBJ2-5	many	TGCAGCGTTGTGTGGGCCAGACTAGCGGGAGGAGAGACCCAGTACTTC	CSVVWARLAGGETQYF
TRBV29-1	NA	TRBJ2-7	few	TGCAGCGTTGAGGGGGGCAGGGCCTACGAGCAGTACTTC	CSVEGGRAYEQYF
TRBV10-3	NA	TRBJ2-7	few	TGTGCCATCAGCCTAGACAGTCGCGAGCAGTACTTC	CAISLDSREQYF
TRBV11-1	NA	TRBJ2-5	few	TGTGCCAGCAGCCGGACAGTACGGGGGGAGACCCAGTACTTC	CASSRTVRGETQYF
TRBV5-1	NA	TRBJ1-3	many	TGCGCCAGCAGCTTGGCCGGGGATACTTACGGAAACACCATATATTTT	CASSLAGDTYGNTIYF
TRBV3-1	NA	TRBJ1-5	NA	TGTGCCAGCAGCCAAGCCGGCTATCAGCCCCAGCATTTT	CASSQAGYQPQHF
TRBV7-2	NA	TRBJ2-1	once	TGTGCCAGCAGAGCTAAGGGGAGCTCCTACAATGAGCAGTTCTTC	CASRAKGSSYNEQFF
TRBV20-1	NA	TRBJ1-6	many	TGCAGTGCTAGCAGTTTACGGAGCTCCTATAATTCACCCCTCCACTTT	CSASSLRSSYNSPLHF
TRBV7-9	TRBD1	TRBJ2-3	few	TGTGCCAGCAGCCGCTCGACAGGGCTCAGCACAGATACGCAGTATTTT	CASSRSTGLSTDTQYF
TRBV2	NA	TRBJ1-2	few	TGTGCCAGCAGCAGGGACCGAAGTGGCTACACCTTC	CASSRDRSGYTF
TRBV6-5	NA	TRBJ2-1	few	TGTGCCAGCAGTTACTCTGGGGGCGTTGGGTCCTACAATGAGCAGTTCTTC	CASSYSGGVGSYNEQFF
TRBV20-1	NA	TRBJ2-1	few	TGCAGTGCTAGGAGGGGCGGGGATGAGCAGTTCTTC	CSARRGGDEQFF
TRBV20-1	NA	TRBJ2-3	few	TGCAGTGCAAGACAGCTGTGGGATACGCAGTATTTT	CSARQLWDTQYF
TRBV29-1	NA	TRBJ1-1	NA	TGCAGCGTCAGGGCTGGGAACACTGAAGCTTTCTTT	CSVRAGNTEAFF
TRBV29-1	TRBD2	TRBJ2-1	NA	TGCAGCGTTGATAGCGGGAGGGCCTGGAATGAGCAGTTCTTC	CSVDSGRAWNEQFF
TRBV21-1	NA	TRBJ2-3	many	TGTGCCAGCAGCAAAGCCGAGCAGTATTTT	CASSKAEQYF
TRBV20-1	TRBD2	TRBJ2-1	NA	TGCAGTGCTAGAGGCGCGGGAGGGGGCAATGAGCAGTTCTTC	CSARGAGGGNEQFF
TRBV5-1	TRBD2	TRBJ2-7	many	TGCGCCAGCAGCTCGGGACTAGCGGGGAGCTACGAGCAGTACTTC	CASSSGLAGSYEQYF
TRBV29-1	TRBD1	TRBJ2-2	many	TGCAGCGCCGCGGGACAGGGGGCGGTCGGGGAGCTGTTTTTT	CSAAGQGAVGELFF
TRBV7-3	NA	TRBJ2-1	NA	TGTGCCAGCAGCTTAGCTCAACCGGGTCCTAATGAGCAGTTCTTC	CASSLAQPGPNEQFF
TRBV7-8	TRBD1	TRBJ1-4	NA	TGTGCCAGCAGCTTAGGTCTCGGACAGGACAGAACTAATGAAAAACTGTTTTTT	CASSLGLGQDRTNEKLFF
TRBV27	NA	TRBJ2-5	many	TGTGCCAGCGGTGGGTCGGGGTGGGCTCAAGAGACCCAGTACTTC	CASGGSGWAQETQYF
TRBV12-3/TRBV12-4	NA	TRBJ1-5	NA	TGTGCCAGCAGTTCGGGGGGAGGAGGCAATCAGCCCCAGCATTTT	CASSSGGGGNQPQHF
TRBV12-3/TRBV12-4	NA	TRBJ2-5	NA	TGTGCCAGCAGTCGGGCGACAGGAAAAGAGACCCAGTACTTC	CASSRATGKETQYF